Described below is a single T cell receptor (beta chain) sequence and its context. The data belong to a study of blood T cell repertoires in COVID-19. CDR3 length equals 14 residues. Germline assignment: CDR1 SGHAT and CDR2 FQNNGV. Trimming pared 0 bases from V and 12 bases from J, leaving 15 bases between. The repertoire was sequenced with immunoSEQ multiplex PCR; TCRdb's copy has only in-frame clones and lacks some. This table holds around 250,000 clones, 85% to 90% found once. This chain links TRBV11-2 with TRBJ2-1; a weak D match, TRBD2 (6 bases). The sequenced sample was PBMCs or T cells enriched from blood (not recorded which). The receptor was isolated from a woman in her 30s who had recovered from COVID-19. The CDR3 DNA follows: TGTGCCAGCAGCTTAGATCGACTAGACCTGGTGCAGTTCTTC. It yields the protein CASSLDRLDLVQFF.